This TCR beta chain was identified during a study of T cells in Graves' hyperthyroidism and ophthalmopathy. Germline values: CDR1 LNHDA, CDR2 SQIVND (reference sequence). V was trimmed by 3 bases and J by 2 bases, leaving 5 bases between them. The CDR3 has 13 amino acids. Amplification of TCR beta CDR3 regions was performed using RNA transcripts as template. Primed by the HTBI set, a first-round RT-PCR was run on the TCR CDR3. TCRdb fed the multiplex PCR reads into MiXCR, producing one record per CDR3 protein. This table holds about 520,000 distinct CDR3 sequences, 20% found once. Study-level findings and limits: Most clonotypes expanded in thyroid above 0.001 were likewise present in blood.

This clonotype was recorded many times. No antigen is known for it. The sample consisted of blood. The origin of this receptor is a man aged 18-30 years with Graves' hyperthyroidism. This sequence joins TRBV19 and TRBJ1-5; D unclear. The CDR3, as DNA: TGTGCCAGTAGTATCGTGGGCAATCAGCCCCAGCATTTT. Translation: CASSIVGNQPQHF.